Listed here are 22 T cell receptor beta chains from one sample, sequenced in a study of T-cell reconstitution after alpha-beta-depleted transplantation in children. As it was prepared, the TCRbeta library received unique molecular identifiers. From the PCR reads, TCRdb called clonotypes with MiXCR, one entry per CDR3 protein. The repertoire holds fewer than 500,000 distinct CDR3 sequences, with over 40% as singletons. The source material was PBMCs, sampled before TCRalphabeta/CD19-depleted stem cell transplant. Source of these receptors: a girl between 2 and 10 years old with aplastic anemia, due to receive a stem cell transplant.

The CDR3 nucleotides read TGTGCCAGCAGGGACAGCTCCCGCGACAATCAGCCCCAGCATTTT. It yields the protein CASRDSSRDNQPQHF. The chain employs TRBV27 and TRBJ1-5; perhaps TRBD1 as D (6 bases). Germline V gene lookup returns CDR1 MNHEY and CDR2 SMNVEV (reference sequence). The V end was cut by 6 bases, the J end by 3 bases, with 15 bases between. The CDR3 is 15 amino acids.

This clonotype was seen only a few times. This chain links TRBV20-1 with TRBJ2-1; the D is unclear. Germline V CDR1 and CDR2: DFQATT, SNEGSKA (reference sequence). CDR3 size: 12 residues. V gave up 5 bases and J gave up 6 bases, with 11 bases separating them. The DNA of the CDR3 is TGCAGTGCTCCTAAATGGGTCAATGAGCAGTTCTTC. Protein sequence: CSAPKWVNEQFF.

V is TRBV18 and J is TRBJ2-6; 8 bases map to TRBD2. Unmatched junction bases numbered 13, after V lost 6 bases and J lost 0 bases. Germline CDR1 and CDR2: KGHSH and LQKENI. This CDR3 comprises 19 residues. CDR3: CASSPPAGTRFSGANVLTF. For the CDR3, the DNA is TGTGCCAGCTCCCCCCCCGCGGGGACTAGGTTCTCTGGGGCCAACGTCCTGACTTTC.

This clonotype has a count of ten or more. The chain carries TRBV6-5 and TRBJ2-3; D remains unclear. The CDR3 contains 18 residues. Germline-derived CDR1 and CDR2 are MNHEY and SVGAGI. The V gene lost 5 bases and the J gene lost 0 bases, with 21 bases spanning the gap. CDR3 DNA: TGTGCCAGCAGTACTCTACGGAGTGGACGCGGTAGCACAGATACGCAGTATTTT. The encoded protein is CASSTLRSGRGSTDTQYF.

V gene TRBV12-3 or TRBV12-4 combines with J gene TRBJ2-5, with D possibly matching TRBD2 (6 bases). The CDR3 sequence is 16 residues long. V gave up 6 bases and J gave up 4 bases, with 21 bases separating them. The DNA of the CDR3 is TGTGCCAGCAGCCACCAAGGCGGGGCAGGACGAGAGACCCAGTACTTC. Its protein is CASSHQGGAGRETQYF.

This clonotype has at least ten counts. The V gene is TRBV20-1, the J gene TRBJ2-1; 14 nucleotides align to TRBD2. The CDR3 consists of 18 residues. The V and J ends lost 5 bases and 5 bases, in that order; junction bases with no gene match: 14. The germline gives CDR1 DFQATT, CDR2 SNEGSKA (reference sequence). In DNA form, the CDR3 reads TGCAGTGCTCCCCAAAGGGGCCCGGGACTAGCGGGAGACAATGAGCAGTTCTTC. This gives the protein CSAPQRGPGLAGDNEQFF.

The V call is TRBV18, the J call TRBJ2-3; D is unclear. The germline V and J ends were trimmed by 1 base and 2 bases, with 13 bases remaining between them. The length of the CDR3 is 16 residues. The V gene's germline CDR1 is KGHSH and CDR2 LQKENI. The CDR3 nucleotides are TGTGCCAGCTCACCACGGCCTTCTTCTGACACAGATACGCAGTATTTT. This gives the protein CASSPRPSSDTDTQYF.

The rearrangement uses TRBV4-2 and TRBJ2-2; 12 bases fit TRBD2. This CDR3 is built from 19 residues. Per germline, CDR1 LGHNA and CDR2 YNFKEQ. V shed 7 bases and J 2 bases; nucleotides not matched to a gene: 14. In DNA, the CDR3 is TGTGCCAGCACCCGACGTGGGCTAGCGGGGGGGCCTAACACCGGGGAGCTGTTTTTT. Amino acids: CASTRRGLAGGPNTGELFF.

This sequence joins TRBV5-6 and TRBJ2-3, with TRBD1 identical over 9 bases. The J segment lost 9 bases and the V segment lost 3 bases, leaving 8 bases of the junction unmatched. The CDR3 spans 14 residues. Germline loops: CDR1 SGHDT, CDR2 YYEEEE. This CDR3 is CASSSGTGYDTQYF. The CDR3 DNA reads TGTGCCAGCAGCTCCGGGACAGGGTACGACACGCAGTATTTT.

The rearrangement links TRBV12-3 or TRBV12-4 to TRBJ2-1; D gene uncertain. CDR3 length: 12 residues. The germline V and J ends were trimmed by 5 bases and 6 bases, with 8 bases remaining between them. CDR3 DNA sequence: TGTGCCAGCAGTACCACCAGCAATGAGCAGTTCTTC. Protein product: CASSTTSNEQFF.

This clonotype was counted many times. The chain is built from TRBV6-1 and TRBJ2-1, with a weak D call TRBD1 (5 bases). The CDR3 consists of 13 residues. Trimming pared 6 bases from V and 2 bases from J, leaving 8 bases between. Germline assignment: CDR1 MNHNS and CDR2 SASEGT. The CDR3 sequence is CASSQDTYNEQFF. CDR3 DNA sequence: TGTGCCAGCAGCCAGGACACCTACAATGAGCAGTTCTTC.

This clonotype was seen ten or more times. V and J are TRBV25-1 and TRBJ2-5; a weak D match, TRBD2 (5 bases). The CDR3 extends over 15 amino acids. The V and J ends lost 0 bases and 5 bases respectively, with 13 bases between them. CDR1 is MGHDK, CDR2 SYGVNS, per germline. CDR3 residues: CASSEYTGDRETQYF. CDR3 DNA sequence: TGTGCCAGCAGTGAATATACCGGGGATAGGGAGACCCAGTACTTC.

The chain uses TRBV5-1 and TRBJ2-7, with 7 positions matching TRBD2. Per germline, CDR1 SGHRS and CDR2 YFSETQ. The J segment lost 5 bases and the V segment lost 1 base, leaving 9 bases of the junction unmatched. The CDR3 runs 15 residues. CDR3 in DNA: TGCGCCAGCAGCTTGACGGCGGGGGAGAGCAACGAGCAGTACTTC. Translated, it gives CASSLTAGESNEQYF.

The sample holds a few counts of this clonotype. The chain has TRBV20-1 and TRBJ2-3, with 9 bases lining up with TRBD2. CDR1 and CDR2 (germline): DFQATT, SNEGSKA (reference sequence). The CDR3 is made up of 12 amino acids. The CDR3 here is CGATSGPDTQYF. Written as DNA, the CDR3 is TGCGGAGCGACTAGCGGCCCGGATACGCAGTATTTT.

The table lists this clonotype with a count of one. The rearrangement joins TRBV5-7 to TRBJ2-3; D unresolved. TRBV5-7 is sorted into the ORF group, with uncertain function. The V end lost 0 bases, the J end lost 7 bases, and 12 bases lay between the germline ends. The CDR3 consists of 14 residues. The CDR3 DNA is TGTGCCAGCAGCTTGGAGGTCAAACTACATACGCAGTATTTT. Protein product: CASSLEVKLHTQYF.

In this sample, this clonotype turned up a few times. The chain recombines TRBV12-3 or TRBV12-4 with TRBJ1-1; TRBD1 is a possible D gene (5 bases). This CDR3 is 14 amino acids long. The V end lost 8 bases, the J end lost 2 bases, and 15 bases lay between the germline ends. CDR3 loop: CASAGRVGNTEAFF. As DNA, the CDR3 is TGTGCCAGCGCGGGCAGGGTCGGAAACACTGAAGCTTTCTTT.

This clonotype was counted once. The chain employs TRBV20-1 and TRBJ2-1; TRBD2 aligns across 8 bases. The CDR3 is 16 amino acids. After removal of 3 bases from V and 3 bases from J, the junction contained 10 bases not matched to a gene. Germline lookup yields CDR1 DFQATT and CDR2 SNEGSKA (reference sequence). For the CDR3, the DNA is TGCAGTGCTAGGTCTCTAGCGGGTGGATACTACAATGAGCAGTTCTTC. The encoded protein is CSARSLAGGYYNEQFF.

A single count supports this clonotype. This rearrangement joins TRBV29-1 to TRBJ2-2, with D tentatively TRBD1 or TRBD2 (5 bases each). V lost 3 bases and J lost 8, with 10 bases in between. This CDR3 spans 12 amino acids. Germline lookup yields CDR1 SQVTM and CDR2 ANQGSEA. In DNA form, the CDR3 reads TGCAGCGTTGATGAGGGGTTTGGGGAGCTGTTTTTT. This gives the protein CSVDEGFGELFF.

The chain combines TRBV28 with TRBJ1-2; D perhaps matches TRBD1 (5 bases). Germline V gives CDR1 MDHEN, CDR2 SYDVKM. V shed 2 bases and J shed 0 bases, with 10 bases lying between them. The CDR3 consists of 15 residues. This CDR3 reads CASSLGQEANYGYTF. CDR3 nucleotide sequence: TGTGCCAGCAGTTTAGGACAAGAAGCTAACTATGGCTACACCTTC.

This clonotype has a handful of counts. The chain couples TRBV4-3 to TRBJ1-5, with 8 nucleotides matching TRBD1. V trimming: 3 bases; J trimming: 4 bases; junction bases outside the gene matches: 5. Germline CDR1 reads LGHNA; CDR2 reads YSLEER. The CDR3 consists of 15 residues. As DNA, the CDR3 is TGCGCCAGCAGCCAGGGAAGGACAGGGAATCAGCCCCAGCATTTT. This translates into CASSQGRTGNQPQHF.

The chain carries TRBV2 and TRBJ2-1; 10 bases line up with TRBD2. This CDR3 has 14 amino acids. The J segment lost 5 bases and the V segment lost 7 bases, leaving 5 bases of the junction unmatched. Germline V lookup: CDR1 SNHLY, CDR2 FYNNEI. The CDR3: CASILAGVHNEQFF. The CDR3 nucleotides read TGTGCCAGCATTCTAGCGGGGGTTCACAATGAGCAGTTCTTC.

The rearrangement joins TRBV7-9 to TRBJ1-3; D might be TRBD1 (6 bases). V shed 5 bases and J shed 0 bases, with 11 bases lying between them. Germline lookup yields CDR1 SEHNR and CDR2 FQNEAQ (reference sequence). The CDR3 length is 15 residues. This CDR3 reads CASSDEGGSGNTIYF. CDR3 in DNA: TGTGCCAGCAGCGACGAGGGGGGCTCTGGAAACACCATATATTTT. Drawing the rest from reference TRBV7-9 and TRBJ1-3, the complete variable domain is DTGVSQNPRHKITKRGQNVTFRCDPISEHNRLYWYRQTLGQGPEFLTYFQNEAQLEKSRLLSDRFSAERPKGSFSTLEIQRTEQGDSAMYLCASSDEGGSGNTIYFGEGSWLTVV.